These 11 T cell receptor beta chains share one sample of origin, sequenced in a study of T cells in Graves' hyperthyroidism and ophthalmopathy. TCR beta CDR3 regions were amplified from RNA. In the first-round RT-PCR of the TCR CDR3, the HTBI primer set was used. One entry per CDR3 protein results from TCRdb running MiXCR on the multiplex PCR reads. Of a few hundred thousand distinct CDR3 sequences in the sample, about 20% were seen once. Sequencing was performed on blood. These TCRs come from a woman in her fifties or sixties with Graves' hyperthyroidism.

The chain recombines TRBV2 with TRBJ1-2, with D maybe TRBD1 (6 bases). CDR3 length: 15 residues. Per germline, CDR1 SNHLY and CDR2 FYNNEI. Trimming cost V 0 bases and J 8 bases, with 16 bases left between them. The DNA of the CDR3 is TGTGCCAGCAGTGAAGCGCTAGCGGGGGGCTGGGGCTACACCTTC. Translation: CASSEALAGGWGYTF.

This CDR3 reads CASSYPGGTGGYEQYF. The CDR3 DNA is TGTGCCAGCAGTTACCCAGGCGGGACAGGGGGGTACGAGCAGTACTTC. The chain carries TRBV6-1 and TRBJ2-7; 11 bases match TRBD1. The CDR3 runs to 16 residues. Germline CDR1 is MNHNS and CDR2 is SASEGT. V shed 5 bases, J shed 4 bases, and the junction held 10 bases outside the gene matches.

This clonotype was counted between two and nine times. This chain links TRBV5-1 with TRBJ1-2, with a tentative D call TRBD1 (6 bases). V lost 4 bases and J lost 3, with 16 bases in between. The CDR3 is 15 amino acids. In germline, CDR1 is SGHRS, CDR2 YFSETQ. The DNA for the CDR3 is TGCGCCAGCAGCCTCGAACAGGGATCTTACTATGGCTACACCTTC. Translation: CASSLEQGSYYGYTF. Using reference TRBV5-1 and TRBJ1-2 for the parts outside the CDR3, the full variable domain is KAGVTQTPRYLIKTRGQQVTLSCSPISGHRSVSWYQQTPGQGLQFLFEYFSETQRNKGNFPGRFSGRQFSNSRSEMNVSTLELGDSALYLCASSLEQGSYYGYTFGSGTRLTVV.

This clonotype was picked up many times. As DNA, the CDR3 is TGTGCCAGCAGTTCTGAATTCGGTGCGGGAGGGAGGTACGAGCAGTACTTC. As protein: CASSSEFGAGGRYEQYF. The rearrangement uses TRBV27 and TRBJ2-7; 9 bases are shared with TRBD2. CDR1 is MNHEY, CDR2 SMNVEV, per germline (reference sequence). This CDR3 has 17 amino acids. V gave up 4 bases and J gave up 4 bases; unmatched junction bases: 14.

The sample holds a few counts of this clonotype. The V call is TRBV12-3 or TRBV12-4, the J call TRBJ2-3; a weak D match, TRBD2 (7 bases). Trimming shortened V by 8 bases and J by 2 bases, and 14 bases separated the two germline ends. The CDR3 consists of 14 residues. CDR3 bases: TGTGCCAGCGAAACGGGGGGCTCCACAGATACGCAGTATTTT. Its protein is CASETGGSTDTQYF.

V is TRBV30 and J is TRBJ1-2, with D perhaps TRBD1 (5 bases). V was shortened by 1 base and J by 8 bases, with 17 bases between the two germline ends. There are 14 residues in the CDR3. Germline CDR1 GTSNPN, CDR2 SVGIG (reference sequence). The CDR3 here is CAWSGLRGRVGYTF. The CDR3 DNA sequence: TGTGCCTGGAGTGGGCTAAGGGGTCGGGTCGGCTACACCTTC.

This clonotype was counted between two and nine times. The CDR3 DNA sequence: TGTGCCAGTAGTAGGGGGACAGCTAAAGCCGATGAGCAGTTCTTC. Its protein product is CASSRGTAKADEQFF. This chain links TRBV19 with TRBJ2-1; 7 bases agree with TRBD1. The V segment lost 4 bases and the J segment 8 bases; nucleotides outside the gene matches: 11. Per germline, CDR1 LNHDA and CDR2 SQIVND (reference sequence). The CDR3 runs to 15 residues. The full variable domain, its missing parts supplied by reference TRBV19 and TRBJ2-1, is DGGITQSPKYLFRKEGQNVTLSCEQNLNHDAMYWYRQDPGQGLRLIYYSQIVNDFQKGDIAEGYSVSREKKESFPLTVTSAQKNPTAFYLCASSRGTAKADEQFFGPGTRLTVL.

J is TRBJ2-3 and V is TRBV9; D unclear. From germline, CDR1 is SGDLS and CDR2 YYNGEE. The length of the CDR3 is 14 residues. Trimming removed 1 base from V and 1 base from J, with 7 bases in between. The CDR3 nucleotides are TGTGCCAGCAGCGTACAAGGAGGCACAGATACGCAGTATTTT. Amino acid sequence: CASSVQGGTDTQYF. Supplemented by reference TRBV9 and TRBJ2-3, the full variable domain reads DSGVTQTPKHLITATGQRVTLRCSPRSGDLSVYWYQQSLDQGLQFLIQYYNGEERAKGNILERFSAQQFPDLHSELNLSSLELGDSALYFCASSVQGGTDTQYFGPGTRLTVL.

The sample holds many counts of this clonotype. The rearrangement uses TRBV28 and TRBJ1-5; TRBD1 agrees at 7 bases. V lost 5 bases, J lost 4 bases, and 8 bases stayed unmatched. The germline gives CDR1 MDHEN, CDR2 SYDVKM. The CDR3 has 15 residues. CDR3 in DNA: TGTGCCAGCAGTACCGGGACAGCGCTTAATCAGCCCCAGCATTTT. It specifies CASSTGTALNQPQHF.

In DNA form, the CDR3 reads TGTGCCAGCAGACGGGACAATCAGCCCCAGCATTTT. The encoded protein is CASRRDNQPQHF. The rearrangement links TRBV28 to TRBJ1-5, with unresolved D. Germline CDR1 and CDR2: MDHEN and SYDVKM. This CDR3 contains 12 residues. With 6 bases removed from V and 3 bases from J, the gap between germline ends came to 6 bases. The full variable domain, rest sourced from reference TRBV28 and TRBJ1-5, is DVKVTQSSRYLVKRTGEKVFLECVQDMDHENMFWYRQDPGLGLRLIYFSYDVKMKEKGDIPEGYSVSREKKERFSLILESASTNQTSMYLCASRRDNQPQHFGDGTRLSIL.

The table lists this clonotype with many counts. The chain joins TRBV10-3 to TRBJ1-6, with TRBD1 identical over 7 bases. Germline CDR1 is ENHRY and CDR2 is SYGVKD. J lost 6 bases, V lost 4 bases, and 6 bases had no gene match. The CDR3 is 15 amino acids. CDR3 DNA: TGTGCCATCAGTGGGGGGACAGATCTTAATTCACCCCTCCACTTT. It encodes CAISGGTDLNSPLHF.